This T cell receptor beta chain comes out of a study of blood T cell repertoires in COVID-19. This CDR3 spans 14 amino acids. Trimming pared 3 bases from V and 5 bases from J, leaving 12 bases between. CDR1 and CDR2 from the germline V gene are MGHDK and SYGVNS. This table comes from immunoSEQ multiplex PCR, and its TCRdb copy is limited to in-frame clones, with some not included. The sample includes about 68,000 clones, approximately 89% seen only once; the top ten take roughly 8.2%. The clonotype was recovered from a man in his fifties or sixties with active COVID-19. V gene TRBV25-1 combines with J gene TRBJ2-3, with D possibly being TRBD2 (6 bases). The sequencing sample was made of peripheral blood. The CDR3: CASSDVGGLDTQYF. CDR3 nucleotide sequence: TGTGCCAGCAGTGATGTGGGGGGACTAGATACGCAGTATTTT.